Shown below are 21 T cell receptor beta chains from a single sample sequenced in a study of T-cell reconstitution after alpha-beta-depleted transplantation in children. Using unique molecular identifiers, the investigators prepared the TCRbeta library. MiXCR, run by TCRdb on the PCR reads, gives a single entry per CDR3 protein. The sample lists about 400,000 distinct CDR3 sequences; roughly 22% were seen once. This specimen was PBMCs from the stem cell graft donor, taken from the stem cell graft. The source of these receptors is a human donor who donated a stem cell graft to a child with acute myeloid leukemia.

J is TRBJ2-5 and V is TRBV7-8, with 8 bases identical to TRBD1. Germline CDR1 is SGHVS and CDR2 is FQNEAQ. The CDR3 runs 16 residues. Trimming removed 7 bases from V and 2 bases from J; junction bases left unmatched: 12. The CDR3 DNA follows: TGTGCCAGCATACCTAAATGGGACAGGCTACAAGAGACCCAGTACTTC. Translated: CASIPKWDRLQETQYF.

The gene calls are TRBV20-1 and TRBJ2-7; no firm D call. CDR1 is DFQATT, CDR2 SNEGSKA, per germline (reference sequence). The CDR3 is made up of 14 amino acids. V lost 3 bases, J lost 3 bases, and 15 bases lay in between. CDR3 sequence (DNA): TGCAGTGCTAGTCGAGCCGAAAATGACTACGAGCAGTACTTC. This translates into CSASRAENDYEQYF.

The rearrangement joins TRBV5-1 to TRBJ2-1, with 11 bases identical to TRBD2. The length of the CDR3 is 18 residues. V trimming: 2 bases; J trimming: 5 bases; junction bases outside the gene matches: 12. Germline V gene data show CDR1 as SGHRS and CDR2 as YFSETQ. Here the CDR3 reads CASSFSPTLAGGHNEQFF. The CDR3 bases are TGCGCCAGCAGCTTTTCACCGACCCTAGCGGGAGGCCACAATGAGCAGTTCTTC.

This clonotype was seen more than once but under ten times. The V and J genes are TRBV20-1 and TRBJ2-7; D might be TRBD2 (6 bases). CDR3 size: 18 residues. Trimming shortened V by 3 bases and J by 3 bases, and 27 bases separated the two germline ends. Germline assignment: CDR1 DFQATT and CDR2 SNEGSKA (reference sequence). Here the CDR3 reads CSASGRRRGVDVLYEQYF. CDR3 nucleotide sequence: TGCAGTGCTAGTGGGCGAAGGAGGGGAGTTGATGTCCTCTACGAGCAGTACTTC.

This clonotype was seen only a few times. The chain uses TRBV12-3 or TRBV12-4 and TRBJ2-7, with D possibly matching TRBD1 (5 bases). With 7 bases removed from V and 7 bases from J, the gap between germline ends came to 17 bases. The CDR3 length is 13 residues. The CDR3, as DNA: TGTGCCAGCACCCCCCCAGGGCCTGGAGAGCAGTACTTC. Translating it yields CASTPPGPGEQYF.

This clonotype was counted between two and nine times. The gene calls are TRBV5-5 and TRBJ2-7; TRBD1 matches at 10 bases. In germline, CDR1 is SGHKS, CDR2 YYEKEE (reference sequence). This CDR3 is 17 amino acids long. With 3 bases clipped from V and 3 bases from J, the junction kept 12 bases outside the gene matches. CDR3: CASSWGLGTGAIYEQYF. The DNA of the CDR3 is TGTGCCAGCAGCTGGGGGTTGGGGACAGGGGCGATCTACGAGCAGTACTTC. The whole variable domain, remainder taken from reference TRBV5-5 and TRBJ2-7, is DAGVTQSPTHLIKTRGQQVTLRCSPISGHKSVSWYQQVLGQGPQFIFQYYEKEERGRGNFPDRFSARQFPNYSSELNVNALLLGDSALYLCASSWGLGTGAIYEQYFGPGTRLTVT.

V usage is TRBV5-1 and J usage is TRBJ2-7, with D perhaps TRBD1 or TRBD2 (5 bases each). V gave up 3 bases and J gave up 0 bases, with 13 bases separating them. The CDR3 has 15 residues. Per the germline V gene, CDR1 is SGHRS and CDR2 is YFSETQ. The CDR3 DNA is TGCGCCAGCAGCTCGGGACCGGCTACCTCCTACGAGCAGTACTTC. Amino acid sequence: CASSSGPATSYEQYF.

The rearrangement links TRBV5-1 to TRBJ2-7, with 10 bases matching TRBD2. Germline-derived CDR1 and CDR2 are SGHRS and YFSETQ. The CDR3 contains 16 residues. The J segment lost 6 bases and the V segment lost 0 bases, leaving 9 bases of the junction unmatched. Here the CDR3 DNA reads TGCGCCAGCAGCTTGGTTCTTAGCGGGAGGTTGGGCGAGCAGTACTTC. Residues: CASSLVLSGRLGEQYF.

The chain recombines TRBV7-6 with TRBJ2-1, with D unclear. V gave up 2 bases and J gave up 3 bases, with 17 bases separating them. This CDR3 is built from 17 residues. Germline V lookup: CDR1 SGHVS, CDR2 FNYEAQ. For the CDR3, the DNA is TGTGCCAGCAGCTTAAGAGTCGGTCGGGCCAACTACAATGAGCAGTTCTTC. Residues: CASSLRVGRANYNEQFF. The complete variable domain, with remaining parts taken from reference TRBV7-6 and TRBJ2-1, reads GAGVSQSPRYKVTKRGQDVALRCDPISGHVSLYWYRQALGQGPEFLTYFNYEAQQDKSGLPNDRFSAERPEGSISTLTIQRTEQRDSAMYRCASSLRVGRANYNEQFFGPGTRLTVL.

The chain links TRBV20-1 to TRBJ2-1, with D unclear. The CDR3 totals 14 residues. Trimming removed 0 bases from V and 6 bases from J, with 12 bases in between. The germline V gene encodes CDR1 DFQATT and CDR2 SNEGSKA (reference sequence). CDR3: CSARDLANANEQFF. CDR3 in DNA: TGCAGTGCTAGAGATCTGGCCAATGCCAATGAGCAGTTCTTC.

This clonotype has a count of ten or more. The chain links TRBV12-3 or TRBV12-4 to TRBJ1-5; D gene uncertain. V lost 6 bases, J lost 4 bases, and 7 bases lay in between. The CDR3 has 12 amino acids. Here the CDR3 reads CASSPTNQPQHF. DNA of the CDR3: TGTGCCAGCAGCCCCACGAATCAGCCCCAGCATTTT.

At least ten counts were recorded for this clonotype. The CDR3: CSVLRQGEVPEAFF. In DNA, the CDR3 is TGCAGCGTACTACGACAGGGGGAAGTGCCTGAAGCTTTCTTT. The chain links TRBV29-1 to TRBJ1-1; 9 bases are a match to TRBD1. The V gene end was trimmed by 6 bases and the J gene end by 6 bases; junction bases not matched to a gene: 11. The V gene's germline CDR1 is SQVTM and CDR2 ANQGSEA. The CDR3 has 14 amino acids. Based on the CDR3 plus reference TRBV29-1 and TRBJ1-1, the full variable domain is SAVISQKPSRDICQRGTSLTIQCQVDSQVTMMFWYRQQPGQSLTLIATANQGSEATYESGFVIDKFPISRPNLTFSTLTVSNMSPEDSSIYLCSVLRQGEVPEAFFGQGTRLTVV.

The chain is built from TRBV29-1 and TRBJ2-2; TRBD2 aligns across 10 bases. The CDR3 runs to 17 residues. Per germline, CDR1 SQVTM and CDR2 ANQGSEA. With V trimmed by 5 bases and J by 1 base, 10 bases remained unmatched. DNA of the CDR3: TGCAGCGTTTCCCTAGGACTAGCGGTCTTGAACACCGGGGAGCTGTTTTTT. Its translation: CSVSLGLAVLNTGELFF.

V and J are TRBV10-3 and TRBJ2-7, with 9 nucleotides matching TRBD1. This CDR3 region has 13 residues. Germline assignment: CDR1 ENHRY and CDR2 SYGVKD. The ends lost 6 bases at V and 6 bases at J; junction bases unmatched: 6. The CDR3 sequence: CAISAGQGLEQYF. CDR3 nucleotide sequence: TGTGCCATCAGCGCCGGACAGGGGCTCGAGCAGTACTTC.

In its sample, this clonotype was seen a few times. The chain links TRBV10-3 to TRBJ1-5; a possible D gene is TRBD1 (6 bases). The CDR3 is 13 amino acids. CDR1 is ENHRY and CDR2 is SYGVKD in the germline V gene. The V end was cut by 8 bases, the J end by 1 base, with 9 bases between. The CDR3 is CAIAQGSNQPQHF. DNA of the CDR3: TGTGCCATCGCGCAGGGGAGCAATCAGCCCCAGCATTTT.

This clonotype was detected only a few times. The chain carries TRBV20-1 and TRBJ2-5, with D possibly TRBD1 on 5 matching bases. Germline CDR1 and CDR2: DFQATT and SNEGSKA (reference sequence). The CDR3 is 12 residues long. Trimming removed 3 bases at V and 3 bases at J, with 8 bases between. CDR3 sequence: CSASKDKETQYF. CDR3 coding DNA: TGCAGTGCTAGTAAGGACAAAGAGACCCAGTACTTC.

In its sample, this clonotype was seen many times. Here the CDR3 reads CASSPTRSGRRDEQFF. CDR3 nucleotides: TGTGCCAGCAGCCCTACCCGCAGCGGGAGAAGGGATGAGCAGTTCTTC. The V call is TRBV12-3 or TRBV12-4, the J call TRBJ2-1; 8 bases align to TRBD2. The CDR3 has 16 residues. J gave up 8 bases and V 6 bases, and 15 bases lay outside the gene matches.

J is TRBJ2-1 and V is TRBV28; D perhaps matches TRBD2 (5 bases). Germline CDR1 is MDHEN and CDR2 is SYDVKM. This CDR3 is 15 amino acids long. Between the trimmed V and J ends, which lost 4 bases and 5 bases, there was a span of 15 bases. In DNA, the CDR3 is TGTGCCAGCAGTTCCTACTTAAGCGGCAACAATGAGCAGTTCTTC. Amino acids: CASSSYLSGNNEQFF.

The chain has TRBV10-2 and TRBJ2-7; 9 positions match TRBD2. This CDR3 region has 14 residues. Per germline, CDR1 WSHSY and CDR2 SAAADI. V shed 8 bases, J shed 4 bases, and the junction held 9 bases outside the gene matches. The DNA for the CDR3 is TGCGCCAGCGGAGATGCGGGGGGGACTTACGAGCAGTACTTC. Translated: CASGDAGGTYEQYF.

This clonotype has at least ten counts. The V call is TRBV12-3 or TRBV12-4, the J call TRBJ1-1; 10 bases align to TRBD1. Trimming removed 3 bases from V and 4 bases from J; junction bases left unmatched: 2. This CDR3 contains 14 residues. CDR3 residues: CASSFGTGATEAFF. In nucleotides, the CDR3 is TGTGCCAGCAGTTTCGGGACAGGGGCCACTGAAGCTTTCTTT.

In its sample, this clonotype was seen many times. This chain uses TRBV5-1 with TRBJ1-3; TRBD1 matches 7 bases. J lost 0 bases, V lost 0 bases, and 3 bases had no gene match. Germline assignment: CDR1 SGHRS and CDR2 YFSETQ. This CDR3 region has 16 residues. The CDR3 DNA is TGCGCCAGCAGCTTGGCCACAGGGGCCTCTGGAAACACCATATATTTT. Protein: CASSLATGASGNTIYF.